This entry describes one T cell receptor (beta chain). Primers: 60 Vbeta forward and 13 Jbeta reverse. Only in-frame clones appear in the TCRdb table, and some are missing; sequencing was by immunoSEQ multiplex PCR. This sample contains about 170,000 clones. This sample is part of a study of cytomegalovirus exposure and HLA in healthy donors. Study in general: The study placed less than 90% of its 398 genotyped donors in the Caucasian-associated ancestry cluster.

The sample consisted of PBMCs. The receptor comes from a woman younger than 35 in good health and CMV-seropositive.

The chain's CDR3 is CASSINRETYEQYF. CDR3 bases: TGTGCCAGCAGCATCAACAGGGAAACCTACGAGCAGTACTTC. This chain joins TRBV13 and TRBJ2-7, with D possibly being TRBD1 (6 bases). V was trimmed by 5 bases and J by 2 bases, leaving 13 bases between them. CDR3 size: 14 residues. Germline CDR1 reads PRHDT; CDR2 reads FYEKMQ (reference sequence).